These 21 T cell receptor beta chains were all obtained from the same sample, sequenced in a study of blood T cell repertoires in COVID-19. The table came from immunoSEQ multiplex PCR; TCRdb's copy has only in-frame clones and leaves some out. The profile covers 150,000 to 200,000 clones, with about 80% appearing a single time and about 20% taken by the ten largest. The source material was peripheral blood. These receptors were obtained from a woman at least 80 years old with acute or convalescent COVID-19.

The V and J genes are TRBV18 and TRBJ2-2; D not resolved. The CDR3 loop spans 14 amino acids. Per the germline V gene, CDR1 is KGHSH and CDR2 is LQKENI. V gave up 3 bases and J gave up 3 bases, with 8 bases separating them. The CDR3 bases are TGTGCCAGCTCACCTTTCCGGGACACCGGGGAGCTGTTTTTT. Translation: CASSPFRDTGELFF. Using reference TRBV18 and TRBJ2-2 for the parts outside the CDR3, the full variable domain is NAGVMQNPRHLVRRRGQEARLRCSPMKGHSHVYWYRQLPEEGLKFMVYLQKENIIDESGMPKERFSAEFPKEGPSILRIQQVVRGDSAAYFCASSPFRDTGELFFGEGSRLTVL.

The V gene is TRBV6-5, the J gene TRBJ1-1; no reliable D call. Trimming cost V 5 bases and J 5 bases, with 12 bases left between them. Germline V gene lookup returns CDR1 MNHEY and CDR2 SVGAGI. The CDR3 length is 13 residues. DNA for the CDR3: TGTGCCAGCAGTCTACCTGGGAGGACTGAAGCTTTCTTT. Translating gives CASSLPGRTEAFF.

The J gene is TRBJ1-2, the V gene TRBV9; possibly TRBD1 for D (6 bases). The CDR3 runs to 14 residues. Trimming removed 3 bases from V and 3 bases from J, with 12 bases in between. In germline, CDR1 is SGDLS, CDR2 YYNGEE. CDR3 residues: CASSAFRGDYGYTF. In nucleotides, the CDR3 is TGTGCCAGCAGCGCCTTCAGGGGCGACTATGGCTACACCTTC.

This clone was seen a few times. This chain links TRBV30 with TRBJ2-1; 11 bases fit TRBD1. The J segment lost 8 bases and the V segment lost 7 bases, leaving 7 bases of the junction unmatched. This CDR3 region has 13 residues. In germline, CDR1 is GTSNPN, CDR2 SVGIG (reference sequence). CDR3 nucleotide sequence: TGTGCCTTCTCCCGGGACAGGGGGGATGAGCAGTTCTTC. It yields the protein CAFSRDRGDEQFF.

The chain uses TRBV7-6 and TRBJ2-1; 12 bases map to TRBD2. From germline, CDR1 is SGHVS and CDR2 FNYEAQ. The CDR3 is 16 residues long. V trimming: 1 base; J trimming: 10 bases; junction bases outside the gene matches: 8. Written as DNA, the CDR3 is TGTGCCAGCAGCTTAGGTGCGACTAGCGGGAGAACGGAGCAGTTCTTC. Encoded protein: CASSLGATSGRTEQFF.

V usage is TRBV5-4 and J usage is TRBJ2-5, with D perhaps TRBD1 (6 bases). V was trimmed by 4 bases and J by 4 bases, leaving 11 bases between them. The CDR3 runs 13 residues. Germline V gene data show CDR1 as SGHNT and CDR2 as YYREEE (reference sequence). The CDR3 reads CASSRGQLETQYF. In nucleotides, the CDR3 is TGTGCCAGCAGCCGAGGACAGTTAGAGACCCAGTACTTC.

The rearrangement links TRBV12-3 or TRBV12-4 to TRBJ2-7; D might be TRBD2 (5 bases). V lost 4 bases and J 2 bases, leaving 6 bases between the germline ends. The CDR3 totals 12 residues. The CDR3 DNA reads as TGTGCCAGCAGTTCCGGGGCCTACGAGCAGTACTTC. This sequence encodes CASSSGAYEQYF.

This chain's CDR3 is CASSLAAGLFSNQPQHF. In DNA, the CDR3 is TGTGCCAGCAGCTTAGCGGCGGGGCTTTTTAGCAATCAGCCCCAGCATTTT. The chain recombines TRBV7-8 with TRBJ1-5, with D perhaps TRBD1 (5 bases). V lost 0 bases to trimming and J lost 0 bases, with 12 bases between them. CDR1 is SGHVS and CDR2 is FQNEAQ in the germline V gene. This CDR3 is built from 17 residues.

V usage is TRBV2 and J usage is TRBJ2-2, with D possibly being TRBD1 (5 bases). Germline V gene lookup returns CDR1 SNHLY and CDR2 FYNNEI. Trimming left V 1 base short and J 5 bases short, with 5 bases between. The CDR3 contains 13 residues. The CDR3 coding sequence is TGTGCCAGCAGTGAAGAGGGGACCGGGGAGCTGTTTTTT. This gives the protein CASSEEGTGELFF.

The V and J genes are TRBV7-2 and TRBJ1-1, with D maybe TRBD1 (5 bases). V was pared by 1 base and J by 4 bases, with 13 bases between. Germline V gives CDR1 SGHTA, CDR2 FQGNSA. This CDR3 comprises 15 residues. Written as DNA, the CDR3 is TGTGCCAGCAGCTTAGTCTGGCAGGGAGGCACTGAAGCTTTCTTT. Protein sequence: CASSLVWQGGTEAFF.

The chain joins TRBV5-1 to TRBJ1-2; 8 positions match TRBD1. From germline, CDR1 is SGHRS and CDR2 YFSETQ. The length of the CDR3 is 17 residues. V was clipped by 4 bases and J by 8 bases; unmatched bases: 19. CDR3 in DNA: TGCGCCAGCAGCCGCGATATAAATACACAGGGGGAATACGGCTACACCTTC. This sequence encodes CASSRDINTQGEYGYTF.

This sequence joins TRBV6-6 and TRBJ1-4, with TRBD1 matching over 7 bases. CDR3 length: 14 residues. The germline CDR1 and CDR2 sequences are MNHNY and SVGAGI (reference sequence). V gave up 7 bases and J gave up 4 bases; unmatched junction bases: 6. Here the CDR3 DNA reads TGTGCCAGCACCCCAGGGGGAAATAATGAAAAACTGTTTTTT. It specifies CASTPGGNNEKLFF.

In nucleotides, the CDR3 is TGTGCCAGCAGTGGGACTAGAGGGGAGCTGTTTTTT. Translated, it gives CASSGTRGELFF. The gene calls are TRBV2 and TRBJ2-2, with 7 nucleotides matching TRBD2. This CDR3 is 12 amino acids long. Losses at the gene ends were 4 bases for V and 8 bases for J; bases not matched to a gene: 1. CDR1 is SNHLY, CDR2 FYNNEI, per germline.

This CDR3 reads CASSQDRAGRGEQYF. The CDR3 nucleotides read TGCGCCAGCAGCCAAGATAGAGCGGGAAGGGGTGAGCAGTACTTC. This rearrangement joins TRBV4-3 to TRBJ2-7; 7 nucleotides agree with TRBD2. The germline CDR1 and CDR2 sequences are LGHNA and YSLEER. V shed 0 bases and J 7 bases; nucleotides not matched to a gene: 9. The CDR3 has 15 residues.

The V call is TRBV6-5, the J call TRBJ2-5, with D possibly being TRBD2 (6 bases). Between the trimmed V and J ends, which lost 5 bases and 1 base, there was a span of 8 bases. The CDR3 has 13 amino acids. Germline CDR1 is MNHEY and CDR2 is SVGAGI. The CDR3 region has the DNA TGTGCCAGCAGTAATAGCGGCCAAGAGACCCAGTACTTC. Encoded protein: CASSNSGQETQYF.

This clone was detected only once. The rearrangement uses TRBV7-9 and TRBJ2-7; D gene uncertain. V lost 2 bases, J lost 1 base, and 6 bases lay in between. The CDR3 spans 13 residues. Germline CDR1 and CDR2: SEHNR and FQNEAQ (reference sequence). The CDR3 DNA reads TGTGCCAGCAGCTTATCCAATTCCTACGAGCAGTACTTC. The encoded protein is CASSLSNSYEQYF.

The CDR3 sequence: CASSGPTEAFF. The CDR3 DNA sequence: TGTGCCAGCAGTGGCCCCACTGAAGCTTTCTTT. The rearrangement uses TRBV6-2 or TRBV6-3 and TRBJ1-1; no definite D call. The CDR3 totals 11 residues. The germline V gene has CDR1 MNHEY and CDR2 SVGEGT. The V gene lost 5 bases and the J gene lost 4 bases, with 5 bases spanning the gap.

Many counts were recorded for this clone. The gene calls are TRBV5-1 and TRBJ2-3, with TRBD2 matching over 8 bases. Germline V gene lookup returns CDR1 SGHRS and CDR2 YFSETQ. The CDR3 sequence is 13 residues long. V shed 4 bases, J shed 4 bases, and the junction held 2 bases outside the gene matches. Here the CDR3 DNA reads TGCGCCAGCAGCACGCGGGAGGCAGATACGCAGTATTTT. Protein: CASSTREADTQYF.

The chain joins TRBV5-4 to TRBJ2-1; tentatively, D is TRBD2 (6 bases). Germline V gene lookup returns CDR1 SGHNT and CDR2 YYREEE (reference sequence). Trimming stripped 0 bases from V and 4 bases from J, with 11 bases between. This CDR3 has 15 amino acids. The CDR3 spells CASSLVRERYNEQFF. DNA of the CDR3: TGTGCCAGCAGCTTGGTTCGGGAGCGGTACAATGAGCAGTTCTTC.

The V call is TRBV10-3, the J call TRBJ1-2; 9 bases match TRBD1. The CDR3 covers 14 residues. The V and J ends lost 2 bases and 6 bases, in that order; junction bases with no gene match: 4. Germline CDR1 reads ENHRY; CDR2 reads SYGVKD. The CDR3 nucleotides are TGTGCCATCAGTGAGGGGACAGGGAGGAATGGCTACACCTTC. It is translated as CAISEGTGRNGYTF.

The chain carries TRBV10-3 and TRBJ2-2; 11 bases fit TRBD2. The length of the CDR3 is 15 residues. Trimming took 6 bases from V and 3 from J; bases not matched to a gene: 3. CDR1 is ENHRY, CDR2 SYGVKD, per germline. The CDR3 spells CAIRRGLADTGELFF. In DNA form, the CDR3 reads TGTGCCATCAGGAGGGGACTAGCGGACACCGGGGAGCTGTTTTTT.